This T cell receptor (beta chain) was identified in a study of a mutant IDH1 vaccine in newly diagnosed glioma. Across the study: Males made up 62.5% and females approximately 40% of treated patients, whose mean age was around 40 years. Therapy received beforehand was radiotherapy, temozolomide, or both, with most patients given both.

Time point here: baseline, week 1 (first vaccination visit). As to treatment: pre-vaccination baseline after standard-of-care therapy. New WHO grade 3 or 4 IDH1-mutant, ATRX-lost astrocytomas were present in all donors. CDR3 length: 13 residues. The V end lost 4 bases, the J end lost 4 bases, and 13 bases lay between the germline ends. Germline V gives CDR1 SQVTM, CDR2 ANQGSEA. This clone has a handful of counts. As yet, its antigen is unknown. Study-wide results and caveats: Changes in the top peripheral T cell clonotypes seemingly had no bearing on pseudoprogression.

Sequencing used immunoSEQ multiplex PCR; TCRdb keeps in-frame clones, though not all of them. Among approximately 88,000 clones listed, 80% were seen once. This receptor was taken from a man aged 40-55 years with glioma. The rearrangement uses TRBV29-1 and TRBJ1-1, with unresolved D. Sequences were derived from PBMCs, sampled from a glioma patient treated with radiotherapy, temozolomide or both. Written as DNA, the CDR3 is TGCAGCGTTGGCCTCGCCTTTGGCACTGAAGCTTTCTTT. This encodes CSVGLAFGTEAFF.